The source of this T cell receptor beta chain is a study of CD8 T cells in ankylosing spondylitis. Study results and limitations: Clones linked with disease were CD8+ and fairly uncommon in the peripheral blood. Past research had described some motif variants in reactive arthritis synovial fluid and blood. Significant enrichment of disease-linked clones was reported in matched ankylosing spondylitis synovial fluid. What appeared characteristic of ankylosing spondylitis blood was a TCR beta motif of fewer than ten highly homologous variants.

Notes on this clonotype: Antigen specificity is unknown.

The CDR3 spans 14 residues. Per germline, CDR1 SQVTM and CDR2 ANQGSEA. Trimming at V came to 4 bases and at J to 6 bases, leaving 7 bases not matched to a gene. Scientists made TCR beta libraries using quantitative 5'-RACE with molecular barcodes. MiXCR, applied by TCRdb to the 5' RACE reads, yields one record per CDR3 protein. The table records some 800,000 distinct CDR3 sequences, around 11% of them present only once. The chain employs TRBV29-1 and TRBJ2-7; 12 positions agree with TRBD2. The sample consisted of blood, either unsorted or a sorted T cell fraction (not recorded which). This clonotype was obtained from a male donor with ankylosing spondylitis. In DNA, the CDR3 is TGCAGCGTTGCGAAGACTAGCGGGAGTGTCGAGCAGTACTTC. Translated: CSVAKTSGSVEQYF.